Sequencing of this T cell receptor beta chain was carried out in a study of T cells in narcolepsy. The wider study: Enrolled donors included narcolepsy type 1 or type 2 patients and healthy controls. The study's findings and limits: Autoreactive clonotypes reportedly recurred in blood of same and different patients, not controls. No autoreactive T cell clone sequences appeared in some memory CD4+ repertoires.

This clone was detected only a few times. Its target is unknown. Using immunoSEQ multiplex PCR, the repertoire was profiled, and TCRdb retains in-frame clones only, with some absent. The table shows 30,000 or so clones, with roughly three quarters occurring only once. This sequence originates from a human donor in good health. Sample: memory (CD45RA-) CD4+ T cells from blood.

In DNA, the CDR3 is TGCGCCAGCCCCGTGGGGGGTGCAGCTACTGAAGCTTTCTTT. It translates to CASPVGGAATEAFF. The V call is TRBV10-1, the J call TRBJ1-1; D is perhaps TRBD1 (5 bases). Trimming took 8 bases from V and 5 from J, leaving 18 bases between them. The CDR3 sequence is 14 residues long. CDR1 is WNHNN, CDR2 SYGVQD, per germline (reference sequence).